This paragraph covers one TCR beta chain sequence. Its antigen is as yet unknown. This CDR3 contains 18 residues. The germline V gene has CDR1 MGHRA and CDR2 YSYEKL. This specimen comes from a study of shared clonotypes between healthy human individuals. Naive-designated CD8 cells lacked CD45RO, were positively enriched for CCR7, and omitted terminally differentiated effector memory CD45RA+ cells. Everyone who donated was a Caucasian adult who lived in Nashville, Tennessee. Study outcomes and limitations: Non-shared clonotypes had lower generation probabilities than clonotypes shared by all four sorted-subset donors. Generally, naive subsets came out with larger estimated richness than memory subsets.

Sequencing used immunoSEQ multiplex PCR; TCRdb keeps in-frame clones, though not all of them. The table has around 2.1 million clones, roughly 91% seen once. The genes are TRBV4-1 and TRBJ2-5; TRBD2 agrees at 12 bases. The end of the DNA fits TRBJ2-7 better, so the J call may be wrong. Material for sequencing was naive CD8+ T cells from PBMCs. This clonotype was sampled from a man younger than 30 in good health. Some clones in this sample may be carry-over from other donors' samples. The CDR3 spells CASSQVTLLAGGSYEQYF. CDR3 sequence (DNA): TGCGCCAGCAGCCAAGTCACCCTACTAGCGGGGGGCTCCTACGAGCAGTACTTC.